This TCR beta chain came from a study of blood T cell repertoires in COVID-19 (dated by TCRdb to between 2020 and 2021). Notes on the research overall: Samples from collaborators originated in the United States, Italy and Spain and spanned both the acute and convalescent phases of COVID-19. The prospective study material was composed of cDNA or gDNA derived from T cells, B-cell-depleted T cells, or PBMCs. Subjects who had been exposed to COVID-19, were actively infected with it, or had recovered from it provided the deeply sampled blood TCRbeta repertoires that made up the dataset. The repertoires were released in a freely available public database meant as a resource for research on the immune response to SARS-CoV-2. The samples were drawn from two sources: the first 160 participants of the ongoing ImmuneRACE study, and over 950 subjects contributed by 6 global collaborators. Sample metadata almost always included a de-identified subject ID, COVID-19 status, age in years and sex. HLA class I and class II types, where available, came from metadata supplied by the sample provider rather than from assay-based typing.

The immunoSEQ Assay, a bias-controlled multiplex PCR, was used to amplify TCRbeta CDR3 regions from genomic DNA. The authors' analysis ran thus. The number of nucleated cells in each sample was estimated by amplification of reference gene primers within the assay. To quantify the absolute abundance of each unique TCRbeta CDR3 rearrangement, sequence reads were collapsed and filtered. For each sample, productive Simpson clonality was calculated as the square root of Simpson's diversity index across productive rearrangements. TCRdb mirrors the immuneACCESS table, restricted to in-frame sequences. Some clones are absent from its copies; in checked studies, under half trace to an unresolved V gene, and the reason for the others is unknown. V, J and clone size were drawn from that table, and D and trimming were deduced from the DNA. Counted in this sample were 120,000 to 150,000 clones; roughly 89% of them appeared once. The ten largest clones take up approximately 0.98% of the sample.

Overall study results and their limits: Clinical and demographic metadata were provided uncurated, with the amount varying by source and participant.

Whole blood was collected in K2EDTA tubes by collaborating institutions according to the institutions' own protocols. For TCRbeta analysis, collaborators shipped samples as frozen whole blood, isolated PBMCs, or DNA extracted from either of those sample types. As for this clone: The target of this receptor is not known. No base qualities exist here, and no much larger clone lies one base off it.

The CDR3 measures 13 amino acids from cysteine to phenylalanine. Solely the CDR3 DNA is kept, with 39 bases framed from the first base. The germline V gene (reference sequence) gives CDR1 as WNHNN and CDR2 as SYGVQD. V is pared back by 7 bases and J by 1 base, with 10 bases lying between the germline termini. The chain couples TRBV10-1 to TRBJ1-1; tentative D gene TRBD1, with 6 bases matching. Specimen: peripheral blood. The source is a woman in her forties or fifties with acute or convalescent COVID-19. The CDR3 region reads CASTPQGNTEAFF. The nucleotide sequence is given as TGCGCCAGCACACCACAGGGGAACACTGAAGCTTTCTTT.